The T cell receptor (beta chain) under discussion was sequenced for a study of T-cell reconstitution after alpha-beta-depleted transplantation in children (dated by TCRdb to 2016 to 2017). About the full investigation: Using TCR repertoire profiling, the study followed T-cell immune reconstitution in a quantitative way in children after TCRalphabeta/CD19-depleted allogeneic hematopoietic cell transplantation. Study-level results and caveats: In some patients, the high TCRbeta diversity seen at day 60 was put down to recipient T cells and intrathymic progenitors that had survived conditioning. Over the following months the frequencies of hyperexpanded clones went down, and after one year T-cell counts and TCRbeta diversity were mostly credited to newly produced T cells. The apparently early alphabetaT-cell count recovery about two months after transplant was reportedly dependent on only several hundred rapidly expanded clones derived from non-depleted graft cells.

The protocol used for the library was PCR. TCRdb shows the sequencer as Illumina HiSeq 2500. Molecular barcoding was employed in the preparation of TCR libraries, with unique molecular identifiers being used to normalize TCRbeta repertoire quantification. The public sequencing data were trimmed at Q25 with fastp and processed into clonotypes with MiXCR by TCRdb, which kept only in-frame beta chains. CDR3 protein sequences are deduplicated, and each keeps its most common genes and DNA. The sample table shows 440,000 or so distinct CDR3 sequences, and roughly 44% are seen once. The ten largest clonotypes hold around a quarter of the sample. The sample's treatment or condition, from its label and the paper: allogeneic hematopoietic cell transplantation with graft depleted of TCRalphabeta T cells and CD19 B cells. The children who served as transplant recipients had been given grafts of TCRalphabeta/CD19-depleted allogeneic hematopoietic cells.

On this clonotype: The clone's antigen remains unknown. No base quality values were provided; no much bigger clone lies one nucleotide off.

This TCR derives from a girl aged 2 to 9 with aplastic anemia, due to receive a stem cell transplant. The material was PBMCs, obtained before TCRalphabeta/CD19-depleted stem cell transplant.

The nucleotides are TGTGCCAGCTCACCTTCTAGCGCTGGGGCCAACGTCCTGACTTTC. Its amino acids are CASSPSSAGANVLTF. Recombination connected TRBV18 to TRBJ2-6; TRBD2 might be the D gene, on 6 matching bases. The germline V gene yields KGHSH for CDR1 and LQKENI for CDR2. V and J lose 3 bases and 2 bases, and a span of 8 bases separates them. Inclusive of the bounding cysteine and phenylalanine, the CDR3 is 15 residues long. Just the 45-base CDR3 DNA is kept, in frame starting at base 1.